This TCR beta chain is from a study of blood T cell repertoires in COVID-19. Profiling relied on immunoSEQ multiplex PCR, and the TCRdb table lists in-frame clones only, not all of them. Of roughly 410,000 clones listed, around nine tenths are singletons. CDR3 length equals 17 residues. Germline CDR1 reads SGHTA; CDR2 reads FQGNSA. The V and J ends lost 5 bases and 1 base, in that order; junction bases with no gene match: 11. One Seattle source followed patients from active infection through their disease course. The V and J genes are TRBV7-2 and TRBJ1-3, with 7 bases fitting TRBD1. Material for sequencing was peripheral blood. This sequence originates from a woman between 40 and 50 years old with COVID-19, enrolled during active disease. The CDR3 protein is CASSILGTAKSGNTIYF. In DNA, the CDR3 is TGTGCCAGCAGCATTTTAGGGACAGCGAAATCTGGAAACACCATATATTTT.